These 15 T cell receptor beta chains came from one sample sequenced in a study of cytomegalovirus exposure and HLA in healthy donors. Sequencing used immunoSEQ multiplex PCR; TCRdb keeps in-frame clones, though not all of them. The table has roughly 150,000 clones, less than 95% seen once. Specimen: PBMCs. These receptors originate from a man aged 18 to 30 in good health and CMV-seropositive.

V gene TRBV27 combines with J gene TRBJ1-2; 10 bases align to TRBD1. V dropped 8 bases and J dropped 4; count of bases not matched to a gene: 4. Germline values: CDR1 MNHEY, CDR2 SMNVEV (reference sequence). CDR3 size: 13 residues. This CDR3 reads CASSWTGGYGYTF. CDR3 in DNA: TGTGCCAGCTCGTGGACAGGGGGCTATGGCTACACCTTC.

The V and J genes are TRBV18 and TRBJ2-7; D perhaps matches TRBD2 (5 bases). V lost 2 bases, J lost 2 bases, and 19 bases lay in between. CDR3 length: 17 amino acids. Per the germline V gene, CDR1 is KGHSH and CDR2 is LQKENI. The CDR3 sequence: CASSPIVIRTQTYEQYF. CDR3 in DNA: TGTGCCAGCTCACCAATTGTTATCCGGACTCAAACCTACGAGCAGTACTTC.

The chain has TRBV4-2 and TRBJ2-3; 8 nucleotides line up with TRBD2. In germline, CDR1 is LGHNA, CDR2 YNFKEQ. After removal of 8 bases from V and 3 bases from J, the junction contained 22 bases not matched to a gene. This CDR3 has 19 amino acids. CDR3 loop: CASSRIGVAGKGRTDTQYF. CDR3 bases: TGTGCCAGCTCCAGGATAGGGGTAGCGGGAAAGGGAAGGACAGATACGCAGTATTTT.

The chain recombines TRBV28 with TRBJ2-7; TRBD1 matches 7 bases. Germline V gives CDR1 MDHEN, CDR2 SYDVKM. The CDR3 extends over 15 amino acids. Trimming at V came to 3 bases and at J to 2 bases, leaving 7 bases not matched to a gene. CDR3 sequence reads: CASSFHRGPTYEQYF. The CDR3 region has the DNA TGTGCCAGCAGTTTTCACAGGGGACCTACCTACGAGCAGTACTTC.

The genes are TRBV2 and TRBJ2-7; TRBD2 aligns across 8 bases. After removal of 5 bases from V and 7 bases from J, the junction contained 13 bases not matched to a gene. The CDR3 has 15 amino acids. Germline-derived CDR1 and CDR2 are SNHLY and FYNNEI. For the CDR3, the DNA is TGTGCCAGCAGTCCCCTAGCGGGTGCGAAGGGGGAGCAGTACTTC. Amino acid sequence: CASSPLAGAKGEQYF. Together with reference TRBV2 and TRBJ2-7, the CDR3 gives the full variable domain: EPEVTQTPSHQVTQMGQEVILRCVPISNHLYFYWYRQILGQKVEFLVSFYNNEISEKSEIFDDQFSVERPDGSNFTLKIRSTKLEDSAMYFCASSPLAGAKGEQYFGPGTRLTVT.

The chain uses TRBV30 and TRBJ1-5; the D gene is possibly TRBD1 (6 bases). Trimming took 5 bases from V and 3 from J, leaving 11 bases between them. Germline loops: CDR1 GTSNPN, CDR2 SVGIG (reference sequence). The CDR3 contains 13 residues. CDR3 loop: CAWSGQSNQPQHF. DNA for the CDR3: TGTGCCTGGTCCGGACAGTCCAATCAGCCCCAGCATTTT.

The V call is TRBV5-8, the J call TRBJ1-2, with D possibly being TRBD1 (6 bases). V was trimmed by 1 base and J by 0 bases, leaving 16 bases between them. CDR1 and CDR2 (germline): SGHTS, YDEGEE. The CDR3 has 17 amino acids. CDR3 in amino acids: CASSLLLNRAANYGYTF. The DNA for the CDR3 is TGTGCCAGCAGCTTGCTCCTAAACAGGGCAGCTAACTATGGCTACACCTTC.

V and J are TRBV28 and TRBJ1-5; TRBD1 agrees at 7 bases. V dropped 5 bases and J dropped 4; count of bases not matched to a gene: 11. Germline V CDR1 and CDR2: MDHEN, SYDVKM. The CDR3 runs 16 residues. This CDR3 reads CASSPLGGQSNQPQHF. The DNA for the CDR3 is TGTGCCAGCAGTCCACTGGGGGGACAGTCAAATCAGCCCCAGCATTTT. Looking up the rest from reference TRBV28 and TRBJ1-5 gives the full variable domain: DVKVTQSSRYLVKRTGEKVFLECVQDMDHENMFWYRQDPGLGLRLIYFSYDVKMKEKGDIPEGYSVSREKKERFSLILESASTNQTSMYLCASSPLGGQSNQPQHFGDGTRLSIL.

This chain connects TRBV19 to TRBJ1-3; 9 positions agree with TRBD1. Germline V gene lookup returns CDR1 LNHDA and CDR2 SQIVND (reference sequence). The CDR3 extends over 15 amino acids. V was clipped by 11 bases and J by 1 base; unmatched bases: 9. The CDR3 coding sequence is TGTGCCTCCCGGGACAGGGTGCGTTCTGGAAACACCATATATTTT. It is translated as CASRDRVRSGNTIYF. The whole variable domain, filled in from reference TRBV19 and TRBJ1-3, reads DGGITQSPKYLFRKEGQNVTLSCEQNLNHDAMYWYRQDPGQGLRLIYYSQIVNDFQKGDIAEGYSVSREKKESFPLTVTSAQKNPTAFYLCASRDRVRSGNTIYFGEGSWLTVV.

The CDR3 sequence: CASSWMTGSSYEQYF. The CDR3 nucleotides read TGTGCCAGTAGTTGGATGACAGGTAGCTCCTACGAGCAGTACTTC. This chain uses TRBV19 with TRBJ2-7; D perhaps matches TRBD1 (6 bases). Germline V gene sequence: CDR1 LNHDA, CDR2 SQIVND (reference sequence). Trimming took off 5 bases at V and 0 bases at J, with 14 bases between the two ends. The CDR3 is 15 amino acids.

J is TRBJ2-5 and V is TRBV11-2; the match to TRBD2 covers 7 bases. From germline, CDR1 is SGHAT and CDR2 FQNNGV. This CDR3 comprises 16 residues. V lost 3 bases, J lost 1 base, and 8 bases stayed unmatched. The CDR3 sequence: CASSFLLAESQETQYF. CDR3 coding DNA: TGTGCCAGCAGCTTCCTTCTAGCGGAAAGCCAAGAGACCCAGTACTTC.

V usage is TRBV28 and J usage is TRBJ2-1; 9 bases agree with TRBD2. CDR3 length: 15 amino acids. Unmatched junction bases numbered 6, after V lost 6 bases and J lost 3 bases. Germline assignment: CDR1 MDHEN and CDR2 SYDVKM. The CDR3 nucleotides read TGTGCCAGCAGGAGCGGGAGGTCAGGCTACAATGAGCAGTTCTTC. Amino acids: CASRSGRSGYNEQFF.

The CDR3 region has the DNA TGTGCCAGCAGTTCTGGACTAGGTGGAACAGATACGCAGTATTTT. Amino acids: CASSSGLGGTDTQYF. The chain carries TRBV27 and TRBJ2-3; 7 nucleotides match TRBD2. The germline gives CDR1 MNHEY, CDR2 SMNVEV (reference sequence). CDR3 length: 15 amino acids. With V trimmed by 4 bases and J by 3 bases, 7 bases remained unmatched.

This CDR3 is CSVEGGGHDYGYTF. CDR3 bases: TGCAGCGTTGAAGGGGGGGGGCACGACTATGGCTACACCTTC. This chain connects TRBV29-1 to TRBJ1-2, with D perhaps matching TRBD1 (6 bases). Germline loops: CDR1 SQVTM, CDR2 ANQGSEA. The CDR3 runs 14 residues. V shed 1 base and J shed 3 bases, with 12 bases lying between them. The variable domain in full, completed from reference TRBV29-1 and TRBJ1-2, reads SAVISQKPSRDICQRGTSLTIQCQVDSQVTMMFWYRQQPGQSLTLIATANQGSEATYESGFVIDKFPISRPNLTFSTLTVSNMSPEDSSIYLCSVEGGGHDYGYTFGSGTRLTVV.

This clone was found once. The rearrangement links TRBV27 to TRBJ2-3; 13 bases are shared with TRBD2. From germline, CDR1 is MNHEY and CDR2 SMNVEV (reference sequence). The CDR3 length is 15 residues. V gave up 7 bases and J gave up 6 bases; unmatched junction bases: 7. The CDR3 coding sequence is TGTGCCAGCACCCCTGGACTAGCGGGGGTGGATACGCAGTATTTT. Translation: CASTPGLAGVDTQYF.